These 15 T cell receptor beta chains were all obtained from the same sample, sequenced in a study of immune evolution from preneoplasia to lung adenocarcinoma. TCRdb's table, derived via immunoSEQ multiplex PCR, lists solely in-frame clones and lacks some. The sample yields fewer than 9,500 clones, about 86% seen once. The sequencing input was FFPE invasive lung adenocarcinoma tissue. Receptors originate from a person aged 50 to 70 with lung adenocarcinoma.

This chain links TRBV6-1 with TRBJ2-5, with 8 bases lining up with TRBD2. This CDR3 is built from 13 residues. The germline V gene has CDR1 MNHNS and CDR2 SASEGT. V lost 4 bases and J lost 5; bases outside the gene matches: 3. The CDR3 region has the DNA TGTGCCAGCAGTGCCCGGGGGGGGGAGACCCAGTACTTC. Residues: CASSARGGETQYF.

V gene TRBV4-1 combines with J gene TRBJ2-1, with D possibly being TRBD1 or TRBD2 (6 bases each). CDR1 is MGHRA and CDR2 is YSYEKL in the germline V gene. The CDR3 runs 12 residues. V was pared by 6 bases and J by 12 bases, with 15 bases between. In DNA form, the CDR3 reads TGCGCCAGCAGGGGGGGCCCGGGTGGGCAGTTCTTC. Translated, it gives CASRGGPGGQFF.

V gene TRBV5-4 combines with J gene TRBJ2-7, with 8 bases lining up with TRBD1. Germline CDR1 and CDR2: SGHNT and YYREEE (reference sequence). There are 13 residues in the CDR3. V lost 3 bases and J lost 4; bases outside the gene matches: 3. The CDR3 nucleotides are TGTGCCAGCAGCTCTGGACAGGGTTACGAGCAGTACTTC. Translated, it gives CASSSGQGYEQYF.

This chain links TRBV11-2 with TRBJ1-3; 7 bases map to TRBD1. Germline V CDR1 and CDR2: SGHAT, FQNNGV. The CDR3 is 14 residues long. Trimming took 3 bases from V and 7 from J; bases not matched to a gene: 6. Here the CDR3 reads CASSFDRARNTIYF. Written as DNA, the CDR3 is TGTGCCAGCAGCTTCGACAGGGCGAGGAACACCATATATTTT.

The chain recombines TRBV21-1 with TRBJ2-1. TRBV21-1 is shown as a pseudogene. This CDR3 has 16 amino acids. The CDR3 loop reads CASSKVGTSSYNEQFF. The CDR3 DNA is TGTGCCAGCAGCAAAGTAGGGACGAGCTCCTACAATGAGCAGTTCTTC.

This chain links TRBV28 with TRBJ2-4, with 7 bases identical to TRBD1. The V gene end was trimmed by 4 bases and the J gene end by 0 bases; junction bases not matched to a gene: 15. This CDR3 region has 19 residues. Looked up from germline, CDR1 is MDHEN and CDR2 is SYDVKM. The CDR3 DNA is TGTGCCAGCAGTTCCACCGGGACAGTAAGGTTCTTAGCCAAAAACATTCAGTACTTC. Encoded protein: CASSSTGTVRFLAKNIQYF.

The chain carries TRBV5-4 and TRBJ2-7; 10 bases agree with TRBD2. Germline values: CDR1 SGHNT, CDR2 YYREEE (reference sequence). Trimming took 1 base from V and 6 from J; bases not matched to a gene: 4. The CDR3 runs 14 residues. This chain's CDR3 is CASSLWLAGVEQYF. CDR3 bases: TGTGCCAGCAGCTTGTGGCTAGCGGGAGTCGAGCAGTACTTC.

This clone was recorded once. This CDR3 reads CASSEEGQISEQYF. DNA of the CDR3: TGTGCCAGCAGTGAAGAGGGACAGATCTCCGAGCAGTACTTC. The V call is TRBV2, the J call TRBJ2-7; the match to TRBD1 covers 7 bases. In germline, CDR1 is SNHLY, CDR2 FYNNEI. The CDR3 contains 14 residues. J gave up 6 bases and V 1 base, and 6 bases lay outside the gene matches.

The chain is built from TRBV18 and TRBJ2-1; D is uncertain. Germline V lookup: CDR1 KGHSH, CDR2 LQKENI. V lost 2 bases, J lost 9 bases, and 11 bases lay in between. CDR3 size: 13 residues. This CDR3 reads CASSPGRGVEQFF. The DNA of the CDR3 is TGTGCCAGCTCACCAGGTCGCGGAGTTGAGCAGTTCTTC.

The rearrangement joins TRBV11-2 to TRBJ1-2, with D perhaps matching TRBD1 (6 bases). This CDR3 is 11 amino acids long. Between the trimmed V and J ends, which lost 6 bases and 6 bases, there was a span of 8 bases. Germline V gene data show CDR1 as SGHAT and CDR2 as FQNNGV. This CDR3 reads CASRGGDGYTF. The CDR3 region has the DNA TGTGCCAGCAGAGGGGGGGATGGCTACACCTTC.

The rearrangement uses TRBV30 and TRBJ1-1, with a possible D match to TRBD1 (5 bases). The V and J ends lost 5 bases and 4 bases respectively, with 20 bases between them. This CDR3 comprises 15 residues. The germline CDR1 and CDR2 sequences are GTSNPN and SVGIG (reference sequence). CDR3 residues: CAWAHRGGESTEAFF. CDR3 sequence (DNA): TGTGCCTGGGCCCATCGTGGGGGGGAGAGCACTGAAGCTTTCTTT.

This chain joins TRBV2 and TRBJ2-3; D unresolved. V gave up 3 bases and J gave up 2 bases, with 6 bases separating them. Per germline, CDR1 SNHLY and CDR2 FYNNEI. This CDR3 region has 13 residues. The CDR3 here is CASSESFTDTQYF. As DNA, the CDR3 is TGTGCCAGCAGTGAGAGCTTCACAGATACGCAGTATTTT.

This chain uses TRBV18 with TRBJ2-2, with 9 bases fitting TRBD1. Looked up from germline, CDR1 is KGHSH and CDR2 is LQKENI. V shed 2 bases and J 5 bases; nucleotides not matched to a gene: 3. The CDR3 runs 15 residues. Written as DNA, the CDR3 is TGTGCCAGCTCACCAACTGGACAGGGGACCGGGGAGCTGTTTTTT. Translating it yields CASSPTGQGTGELFF.

J is TRBJ1-1 and V is TRBV7-9; D call uncertain. Germline CDR1 reads SEHNR; CDR2 reads FQNEAQ (reference sequence). V was shortened by 3 bases and J by 0 bases, with 17 bases between the two germline ends. This CDR3 contains 17 residues. The CDR3 region is CASSFSRPGGMNTEAFF. DNA for the CDR3: TGTGCCAGCAGCTTTTCCAGGCCCGGAGGCATGAACACTGAAGCTTTCTTT. The variable domain in full, with the rest retrieved from reference TRBV7-9 and TRBJ1-1, is DTGVSQNPRHKITKRGQNVTFRCDPISEHNRLYWYRQTLGQGPEFLTYFQNEAQLEKSRLLSDRFSAERPKGSFSTLEIQRTEQGDSAMYLCASSFSRPGGMNTEAFFGQGTRLTVV.

The table lists this clone with a count of one. The V call is TRBV21-1, the J call TRBJ2-7. TRBV21-1 is recorded as a pseudogene. This CDR3 spans 12 amino acids. The CDR3 here is CASGFGGDEQYF. The DNA of the CDR3 is TGTGCCAGCGGATTCGGTGGGGACGAGCAGTACTTC.